This TCR beta chain is drawn from a study of cytomegalovirus exposure and HLA in healthy donors. Trimming pared 0 bases from V and 4 bases from J, leaving 7 bases between. The germline V gene has CDR1 PRHDT and CDR2 FYEKMQ (reference sequence). The CDR3 has 13 amino acids. Donors likely had unrecorded immune exposures despite being nominally healthy when sampled. Amplification used 60 Vbeta primers and 13 Jbeta primers. In the study's own analysis: A follow-up analysis tallied around 80 million unique TCR beta chains, roughly 11 million shared. Data came from immunoSEQ multiplex PCR; TCRdb stores just in-frame clones and leaves some out. That table gives V, J and clone size, and the DNA gave D and trimming. The sample shows tens of thousands of clones, around 79% of them seen only once. For this clone: What it recognizes is unknown.

Overall study findings and caveats: Cytomegalovirus-associated TCR beta chains were listed, numbering roughly 150. Across donors, most TCRs were seen rarely, yet some public ones were widespread.

The receptor's source is a woman aged 40 to 50 in good health and CMV-seropositive. The V and J genes are TRBV13 and TRBJ2-7; D uncertain. Sequenced input: PBMCs. The CDR3 DNA follows: TGTGCCAGCAGCTTAGGTTTACAGTACGAGCAGTACTTC. Amino acid sequence: CASSLGLQYEQYF.